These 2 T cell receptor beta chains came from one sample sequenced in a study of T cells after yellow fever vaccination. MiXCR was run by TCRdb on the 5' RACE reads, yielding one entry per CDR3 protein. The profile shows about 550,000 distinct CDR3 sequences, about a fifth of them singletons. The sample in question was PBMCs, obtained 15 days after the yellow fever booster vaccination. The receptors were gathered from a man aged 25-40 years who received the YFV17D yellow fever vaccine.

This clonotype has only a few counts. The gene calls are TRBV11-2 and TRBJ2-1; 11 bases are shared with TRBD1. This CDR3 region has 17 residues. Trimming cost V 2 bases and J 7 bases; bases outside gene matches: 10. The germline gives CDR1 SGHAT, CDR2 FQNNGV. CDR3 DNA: TGTGCCAGCAGCTTACTCCCCCCCCGGGACAGGGGGAATGAGCAGTTCTTC. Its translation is CASSLLPPRDRGNEQFF.

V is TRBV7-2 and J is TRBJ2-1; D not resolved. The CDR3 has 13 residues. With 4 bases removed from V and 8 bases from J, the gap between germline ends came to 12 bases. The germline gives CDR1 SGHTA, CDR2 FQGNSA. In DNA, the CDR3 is TGTGCCAGCAGCTCTTCTCTATATTATGAGCAGTTCTTC. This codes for CASSSSLYYEQFF.